Given below is one T cell receptor beta chain in context. This entry comes from a study of response to subunit inactivated influenza vaccine. CDR3 length: 15 residues. The germline V gene encodes CDR1 LNHNV and CDR2 YYDKDF (reference sequence). The ends were cut back, 4 bases at V and 0 bases at J, with 12 bases in the middle. From the RT-PCR reads, TCRdb called clonotypes with MiXCR, one entry per CDR3 protein. This sample has more than 450,000 distinct CDR3 sequences; about 11% occur once, and the top ten carry 10%. The sequence was collected from a man over 45 who received an inactivated influenza vaccine. Sample: PBMCs from blood, taken on the day of vaccination. The chain employs TRBV15 and TRBJ2-5; perhaps TRBD2 as D (6 bases). The CDR3 bases are TGTGCCACCAGCAAATACCGGGACTACCAAGAGACCCAGTACTTC. Residues: CATSKYRDYQETQYF.